The clone carrying this T cell receptor beta chain was found a few times. Its antigen is not identified. This record belongs to a study of T cell repertoires in cytomegalovirus infection. Across the study: Recently identified HLA-C-restricted CMV epitopes were used, and well-studied HLA-B-restricted CMV epitopes were used as well. Public signatures in TCR beta pointed to CMV infection and matching HLA type.

General observations from the study: Dominating the ex vivo response were TCR beta clonotypes that were CMV-specific and HLA-C-restricted.

Each CDR3 protein is one row after TCRdb ran MiXCR on the reads. The sample has 570,000 or so distinct CDR3 sequences, 35% to 50% seen once; the top ten hold around 50%. Sequences were derived from cultured PBMCs, sampled from culture after CMV antigen stimulation. This clonotype was obtained from a human donor in good health (CMV status not recorded). Some clones in this sample may be carry-over from other donors' samples.

CDR3 region: CASSSFGTDNSPLHF. Here the CDR3 DNA reads TGTGCCAGCAGCAGTTTCGGGACAGATAATTCACCCCTCCACTTT. The chain combines TRBV5-4 with TRBJ1-6, with 7 bases matching TRBD1. Looked up from germline, CDR1 is SGHNT and CDR2 is YYREEE (reference sequence). The ends lost 4 bases at V and 5 bases at J; junction bases unmatched: 6. This CDR3 has 15 residues.